Below, 26 T cell receptor beta chains from the same sample are listed, as sequenced in a study of cytomegalovirus exposure and HLA in healthy donors. In the PCR, 60 Vbeta and 13 Jbeta primers were used. The table came from immunoSEQ multiplex PCR; TCRdb's copy has only in-frame clones and leaves some out. Of 100,000 or so clones listed, over 75% were seen once; the top ten hold over 6.5%. The sample consisted of PBMCs. Source of these receptors: a woman aged 35 to 49 in good health and CMV-seropositive.

The chain carries TRBV19 and TRBJ1-2; 7 bases match TRBD1. With V trimmed by 6 bases and J by 4 bases, 8 bases remained unmatched. The germline CDR1 and CDR2 sequences are LNHDA and SQIVND (reference sequence). The CDR3 contains 14 residues. The CDR3 DNA reads TGTGCCAGTAGGAAGCAGACAGGGACCTATGGCTACACCTTC. It specifies CASRKQTGTYGYTF.

This clone was picked up a small number of times. The genes are TRBV6-5 and TRBJ1-1; D is unresolved. Trimming pared 2 bases from V and 1 base from J, leaving 8 bases between. Germline-derived CDR1 and CDR2 are MNHEY and SVGAGI. The CDR3 runs to 14 residues. In nucleotides, the CDR3 is TGTGCCAGCAGTTACGCTATGAGGAACACTGAAGCTTTCTTT. As protein: CASSYAMRNTEAFF.

The chain joins TRBV18 to TRBJ1-1; 8 bases match TRBD1. The trim removed 6 bases at V and 1 base at J, leaving 7 bases unmatched. CDR1 and CDR2 (germline): KGHSH, LQKENI. The CDR3 has 15 amino acids. CDR3: CASSPNQGANTEAFF. CDR3 nucleotide sequence: TGTGCCAGCTCGCCAAACCAGGGGGCGAACACTGAAGCTTTCTTT.

The chain employs TRBV10-2 and TRBJ2-2; 14 nucleotides agree with TRBD2. This CDR3 is 15 amino acids long. Germline V gene data show CDR1 as WSHSY and CDR2 as SAAADI. Trimming removed 9 bases from V and 5 bases from J; junction bases left unmatched: 5. This CDR3 is CASGRLAGGTGELFF. The CDR3 DNA sequence: TGCGCCAGTGGGAGACTAGCGGGGGGGACCGGGGAGCTGTTTTTT.

This chain links TRBV28 with TRBJ2-7; 8 positions agree with TRBD1. V dropped 5 bases and J dropped 7; count of bases not matched to a gene: 7. There are 13 residues in the CDR3. The germline gives CDR1 MDHEN, CDR2 SYDVKM. This CDR3 is CASSRDRTREQYF. In DNA, the CDR3 is TGTGCCAGCAGTCGGGACAGGACTCGGGAGCAGTACTTC.

The rearrangement joins TRBV2 to TRBJ1-2; a possible D gene is TRBD1 (5 bases). CDR3 size: 14 residues. The germline V and J ends were trimmed by 6 bases and 3 bases, with 14 bases remaining between them. Germline loops: CDR1 SNHLY, CDR2 FYNNEI. The CDR3 is CASSDSPRDYGYTF. DNA for the CDR3: TGTGCCAGCAGCGACAGCCCCAGGGACTATGGCTACACCTTC.

This clone showed up just a few times. The gene calls are TRBV28 and TRBJ2-7, with 11 positions matching TRBD1. Germline V gene lookup returns CDR1 MDHEN and CDR2 SYDVKM. The CDR3 extends over 14 amino acids. Germline trimming cut 8 bases from V and 1 base from J; bases unmatched to any gene: 4. The CDR3 coding sequence is TGTGCCAGCGTTGGACAGGGGGCTTCCTACGAGCAGTACTTC. Translated, it gives CASVGQGASYEQYF.

The chain links TRBV29-1 to TRBJ2-1; 8 bases line up with TRBD2. CDR1 is SQVTM, CDR2 ANQGSEA, per germline. This CDR3 is built from 13 residues. V lost 5 bases, J lost 6 bases, and 6 bases stayed unmatched. The CDR3 sequence: CSVSRTSSNEQFF. In DNA, the CDR3 is TGCAGCGTTTCCAGGACTAGCAGCAATGAGCAGTTCTTC.

The J gene is TRBJ2-1, the V gene TRBV25-1; weak D call: TRBD1 (6 bases). Germline assignment: CDR1 MGHDK and CDR2 SYGVNS. V was cut by 2 bases and J by 8 bases, with 19 bases left in between. The CDR3 loop spans 16 amino acids. The CDR3 DNA sequence: TGTGCCAGCAGTGAACCTAAAGGGGGAGAGATCCATGAGCAGTTCTTC. It yields the protein CASSEPKGGEIHEQFF.

This chain connects TRBV28 to TRBJ1-2; the match to TRBD1 covers 9 bases. Germline loops: CDR1 MDHEN, CDR2 SYDVKM. This CDR3 is built from 14 residues. Trimming at V came to 11 bases and at J to 4 bases, leaving 11 bases not matched to a gene. The CDR3 DNA is TGTGCCGGAAGAAGACAGGGGGAGTCCTATGGCTACACCTTC. This translates into CAGRRQGESYGYTF.

V is TRBV18 and J is TRBJ1-5; TRBD1 agrees at 9 bases. The CDR3 length is 15 residues. Germline V CDR1 and CDR2: KGHSH, LQKENI. V shed 3 bases, J shed 9 bases, and the junction held 9 bases outside the gene matches. CDR3 sequence reads: CASSPGQGGLGPQHF. CDR3 coding DNA: TGTGCCAGCTCACCGGGACAGGGTGGACTTGGGCCCCAGCATTTT.

This clone turned up a few times. The chain employs TRBV20-1 and TRBJ2-5; D not resolved. Trimming stripped 2 bases from V and 5 bases from J, with 6 bases between. CDR3 length equals 11 residues. The V gene's germline CDR1 is DFQATT and CDR2 SNEGSKA (reference sequence). Written as DNA, the CDR3 is TGCAGTGCTAGACCTACGGAGACCCAGTACTTC. The encoded protein is CSARPTETQYF.

The chain couples TRBV11-2 to TRBJ1-4; 7 nucleotides agree with TRBD1. The CDR3 extends over 18 amino acids. The V gene's germline CDR1 is SGHAT and CDR2 FQNNGV. Trimming removed 4 bases from V and 4 bases from J; junction bases left unmatched: 15. The CDR3 DNA follows: TGTGCCAGCAGCTCCTACAGGGGAAAATCTTCCCGTAATGAAAAACTGTTTTTT. It yields the protein CASSSYRGKSSRNEKLFF.

The chain couples TRBV28 to TRBJ2-1; tentative D call: TRBD2 (5 bases). CDR1 is MDHEN and CDR2 is SYDVKM in the germline V gene. This CDR3 comprises 14 residues. V was trimmed by 2 bases and J by 5 bases, leaving 10 bases between them. The CDR3 here is CASSLSGNNNEQFF. The CDR3 bases are TGTGCCAGCAGTTTAAGCGGAAACAACAATGAGCAGTTCTTC.

This chain links TRBV7-9 with TRBJ2-7; 7 nucleotides match TRBD1. V dropped 5 bases and J dropped 4; count of bases not matched to a gene: 8. Looked up from germline, CDR1 is SEHNR and CDR2 is FQNEAQ (reference sequence). CDR3 length: 14 amino acids. The CDR3 region has the DNA TGTGCCAGCAGCCGAGGACAGGATGCTTACGAGCAGTACTTC. This encodes CASSRGQDAYEQYF.

The genes are TRBV28 and TRBJ1-2; weak D call: TRBD1 (5 bases). Germline loops: CDR1 MDHEN, CDR2 SYDVKM. Trimming shortened V by 6 bases and J by 4 bases, and 21 bases separated the two germline ends. CDR3 length: 16 amino acids. The CDR3 nucleotides read TGTGCCAGCAGCACCTTCAAAGGGGCGCTAGGCTATGGCTACACCTTC. This sequence encodes CASSTFKGALGYGYTF.

The sample holds a few counts of this clone. The rearrangement links TRBV5-1 to TRBJ2-1; 8 nucleotides match TRBD2. The CDR3 is made up of 14 amino acids. V lost 0 bases to trimming and J lost 5 bases; unmatched junction nucleotides: 1. Germline V gives CDR1 SGHRS, CDR2 YFSETQ. CDR3 DNA: TGCGCCAGCAGCTTGGCGGGAGGGGACAATGAGCAGTTCTTC. Amino acids: CASSLAGGDNEQFF.

As DNA, the CDR3 is TGTGCCAGCAGCCCGTGGGGGACTAGCGGGAGCAGTTCGTACGAGCAGTACTTC. Its translation is CASSPWGTSGSSSYEQYF. The V call is TRBV11-3, the J call TRBJ2-7; TRBD2 aligns across 14 bases. After removal of 5 bases from V and 4 bases from J, the junction contained 13 bases not matched to a gene. Germline loops: CDR1 SGHNT, CDR2 YENEEA. The CDR3 has 18 amino acids.

The table lists this clone with a count of one. The chain's CDR3 is CASSVGTSGYEQYF. CDR3 sequence (DNA): TGTGCCAGCAGCGTGGGGACTAGCGGCTACGAGCAGTACTTC. The J gene is TRBJ2-7, the V gene TRBV9; TRBD2 matches 11 bases. J gave up 3 bases and V 2 bases, and 1 base lay outside the gene matches. Germline CDR1 and CDR2: SGDLS and YYNGEE. The CDR3 has 14 residues.

This clone was counted a single time. The V gene is TRBV21-1, the J gene TRBJ1-6; the table's D call, TRBD1, has no DNA check behind it. TRBV21-1 is assigned pseudogene status. The CDR3 consists of 19 residues. CDR3 in DNA: TGTGCCAGCAGCAAGGTAATTTTCGTCGGGTGCAGGGCTGTATCACCCCTCCACTTT. This encodes CASSKVIFVGCRAVSPLHF.

The chain recombines TRBV15 with TRBJ2-3; TRBD2 matches at 7 bases. V shed 4 bases and J 2 bases; nucleotides not matched to a gene: 3. The CDR3 consists of 14 residues. Germline CDR1 is LNHNV and CDR2 is YYDKDF (reference sequence). Here the CDR3 DNA reads TGTGCCACCAGCAAAGGACTAGTCACAGATACGCAGTATTTT. As protein: CATSKGLVTDTQYF.

The genes are TRBV10-3 and TRBJ2-7, with 9 bases identical to TRBD1. J was trimmed by 2 bases and V by 4 bases; bases with no gene match: 18. The CDR3 contains 19 residues. CDR1 is ENHRY and CDR2 is SYGVKD in the germline V gene. The CDR3 DNA is TGTGCCATCAGTGGCAACCGACTGATGGGGACAGGGAGGACCTACGAGCAGTACTTC. Protein: CAISGNRLMGTGRTYEQYF.

This clone was seen once. V and J are TRBV28 and TRBJ2-7; perhaps TRBD1 as D (6 bases). Looked up from germline, CDR1 is MDHEN and CDR2 is SYDVKM. The CDR3 loop spans 14 amino acids. Between the trimmed V and J ends, which lost 10 bases and 3 bases, there was a span of 19 bases. This CDR3 is CATSSGQYVYEQYF. DNA of the CDR3: TGTGCCACCTCCTCCGGACAGTACGTCTACGAGCAGTACTTC.

The chain couples TRBV28 to TRBJ1-5; 11 bases fit TRBD1. V trimming: 1 base; J trimming: 6 bases; junction bases outside the gene matches: 5. The CDR3 sequence is 16 residues long. CDR1 MDHEN and CDR2 SYDVKM come from the germline V gene. This CDR3 reads CASSLLGQGAGQPQHF. The CDR3 DNA reads TGTGCCAGCAGTTTATTAGGACAGGGGGCAGGTCAGCCCCAGCATTTT.

This clone showed up just once. The rearrangement links TRBV5-1 to TRBJ2-5, with TRBD1 matching over 8 bases. This CDR3 has 15 residues. Trimming at V came to 4 bases and at J to 2 bases, leaving 7 bases not matched to a gene. Germline CDR1 reads SGHRS; CDR2 reads YFSETQ. The CDR3 DNA follows: TGCGCCAGCAGCCGAAGGGACAGGCCACAAGAGACCCAGTACTTC. It is translated as CASSRRDRPQETQYF.

This rearrangement joins TRBV4-3 to TRBJ2-1, with a tentative D call TRBD1 (5 bases). The germline V gene has CDR1 LGHNA and CDR2 YSLEER. This CDR3 region has 14 residues. Trimming removed 3 bases at V and 4 bases at J, with 10 bases between. The CDR3 DNA sequence: TGCGCCAGCAGCCAGACGACAGCGTACAATGAGCAGTTCTTC. Its translation is CASSQTTAYNEQFF.